The entry that follows covers one T cell receptor (beta chain) sequence. Its antigen is not known. The record originates from a study of identifying expanded T cells in peripheral blood. General observations from the study: Two-week clone count variance significantly increased as total template count grew.

The CDR3 is made up of 17 amino acids. The junction had 11 bases not matched to a gene; V was cut back by 4 bases and J by 6 bases. The germline CDR1 and CDR2 sequences are ENHRY and SYGVKD. Some clones are missing from TCRdb's copy, which holds only in-frame ones; the method was immunoSEQ multiplex PCR. The sample contains about 110,000 clones, roughly 90% of which appear only once. The receptor was isolated from a person between 18 and 75 years old in good health. The sample taken for sequencing was blood. This chain joins TRBV10-3 and TRBJ2-3; TRBD2 aligns across 12 bases. The CDR3 loop reads CAISGSTSGGTYDTQYF. In nucleotides, the CDR3 is TGTGCCATCAGTGGATCGACTAGCGGGGGAACATACGATACGCAGTATTTT.